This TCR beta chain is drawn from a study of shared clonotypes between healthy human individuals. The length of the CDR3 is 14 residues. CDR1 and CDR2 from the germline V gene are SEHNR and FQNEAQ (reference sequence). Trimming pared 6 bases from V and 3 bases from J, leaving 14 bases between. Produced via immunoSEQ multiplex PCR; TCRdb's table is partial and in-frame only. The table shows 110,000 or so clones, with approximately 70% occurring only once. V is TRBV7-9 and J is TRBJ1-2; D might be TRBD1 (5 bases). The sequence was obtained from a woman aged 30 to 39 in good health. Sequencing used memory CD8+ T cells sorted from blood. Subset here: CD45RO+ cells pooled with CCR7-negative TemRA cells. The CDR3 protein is CASRRAGVDYGYTF. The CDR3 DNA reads TGTGCCAGCAGACGAGCGGGGGTGGACTATGGCTACACCTTC.